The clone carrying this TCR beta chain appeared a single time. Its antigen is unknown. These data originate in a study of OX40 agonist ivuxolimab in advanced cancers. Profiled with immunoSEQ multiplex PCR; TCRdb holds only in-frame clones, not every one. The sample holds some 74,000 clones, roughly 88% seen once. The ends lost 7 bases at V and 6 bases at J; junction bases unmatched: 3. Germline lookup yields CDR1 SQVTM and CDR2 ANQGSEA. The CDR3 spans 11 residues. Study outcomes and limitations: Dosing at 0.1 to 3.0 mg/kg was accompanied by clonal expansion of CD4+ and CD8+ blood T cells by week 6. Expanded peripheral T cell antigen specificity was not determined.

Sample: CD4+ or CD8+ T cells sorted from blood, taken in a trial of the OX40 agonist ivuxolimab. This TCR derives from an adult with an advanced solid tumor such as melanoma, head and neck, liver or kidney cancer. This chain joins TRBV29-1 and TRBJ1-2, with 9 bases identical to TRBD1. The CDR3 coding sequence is TGCAGCGAAAGGACAGGGGATGGCTACACCTTC. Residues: CSERTGDGYTF. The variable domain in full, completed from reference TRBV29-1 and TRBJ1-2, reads SAVISQKPSRDICQRGTSLTIQCQVDSQVTMMFWYRQQPGQSLTLIATANQGSEATYESGFVIDKFPISRPNLTFSTLTVSNMSPEDSSIYLCSERTGDGYTFGSGTRLTVV.